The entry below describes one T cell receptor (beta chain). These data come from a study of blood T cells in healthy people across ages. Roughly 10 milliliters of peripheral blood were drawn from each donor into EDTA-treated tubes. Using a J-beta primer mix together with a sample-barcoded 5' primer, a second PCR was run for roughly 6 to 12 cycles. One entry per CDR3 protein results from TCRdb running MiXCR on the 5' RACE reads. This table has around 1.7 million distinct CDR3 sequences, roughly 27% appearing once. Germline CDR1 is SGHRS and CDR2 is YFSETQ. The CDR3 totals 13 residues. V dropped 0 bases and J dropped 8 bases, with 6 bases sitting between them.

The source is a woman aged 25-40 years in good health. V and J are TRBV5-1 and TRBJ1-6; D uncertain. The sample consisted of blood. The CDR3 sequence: CASSLVDDSPLHF. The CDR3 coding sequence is TGCGCCAGCAGCTTGGTCGACGATTCACCCCTCCACTTT. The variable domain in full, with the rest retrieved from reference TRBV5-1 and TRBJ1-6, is KAGVTQTPRYLIKTRGQQVTLSCSPISGHRSVSWYQQTPGQGLQFLFEYFSETQRNKGNFPGRFSGRQFSNSRSEMNVSTLELGDSALYLCASSLVDDSPLHFGNGTRLTVT.